This T cell receptor (beta chain) was identified in a study of a mutant IDH1 vaccine in newly diagnosed glioma. Turning to the study itself: Vaccines began 4-6 weeks after radiotherapy alone, or with temozolomide cycles. Treated patients had a mean age of roughly 40 years and a 62.5% male, about 38% female split.

The V and J ends lost 4 bases and 2 bases respectively, with 9 bases between them. This CDR3 is built from 14 residues. CDR1 and CDR2 (germline): SGHRS, YFSETQ. Some clones are missing from TCRdb's copy, which holds only in-frame ones; the method was immunoSEQ multiplex PCR. The sample yields about 40,000 clones, roughly nine tenths seen once. About this clone itself: Antigen: not known.

Time point specified: week 5, during vaccination. Every vaccine dose comprised 300 ug of mutant IDH1 20-mer peptide plus topical imiquimod. The gene calls are TRBV5-1 and TRBJ1-4; a weak D match, TRBD1 (6 bases). The clonotype was recovered from a man in his forties or fifties with glioma. Material: PBMCs, obtained from a glioma patient whose treatment included an IDH1 peptide vaccine. In DNA, the CDR3 is TGCGCCAGCAGCGCGGACAGTACTAATGAAAAACTGTTTTTT. It codes for CASSADSTNEKLFF.